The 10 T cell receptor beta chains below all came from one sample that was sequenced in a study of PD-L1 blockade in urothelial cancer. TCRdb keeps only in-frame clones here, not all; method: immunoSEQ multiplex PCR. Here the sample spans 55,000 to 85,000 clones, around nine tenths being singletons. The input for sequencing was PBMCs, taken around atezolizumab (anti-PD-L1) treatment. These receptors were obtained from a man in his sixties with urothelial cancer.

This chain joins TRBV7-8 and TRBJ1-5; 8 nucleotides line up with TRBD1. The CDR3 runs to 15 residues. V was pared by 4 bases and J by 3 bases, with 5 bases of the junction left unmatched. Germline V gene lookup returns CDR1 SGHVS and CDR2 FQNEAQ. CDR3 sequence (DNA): TGTGCCAGCAGCTCGGGACAGGCGGCCAATCAGCCCCAGCATTTT. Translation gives CASSSGQAANQPQHF. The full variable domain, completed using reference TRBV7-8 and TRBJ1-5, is GAGVSQSPRYKVAKRGQDVALRCDPISGHVSLFWYQQALGQGPEFLTYFQNEAQLDKSGLPSDRFFAERPEGSVSTLKIQRTQQEDSAVYLCASSSGQAANQPQHFGDGTRLSIL.

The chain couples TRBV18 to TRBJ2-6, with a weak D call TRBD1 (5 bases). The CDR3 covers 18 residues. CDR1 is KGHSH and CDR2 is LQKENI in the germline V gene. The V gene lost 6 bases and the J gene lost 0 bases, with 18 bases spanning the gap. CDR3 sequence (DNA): TGTGCCAGCTCCCTGGTCTCCAGGGCTAGCTCTGGGGCCAACGTCCTGACTTTC. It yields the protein CASSLVSRASSGANVLTF.

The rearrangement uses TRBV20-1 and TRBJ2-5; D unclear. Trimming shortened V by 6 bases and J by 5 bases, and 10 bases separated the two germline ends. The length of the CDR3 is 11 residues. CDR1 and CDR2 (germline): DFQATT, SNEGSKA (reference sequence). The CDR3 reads CSAGAMETQYF. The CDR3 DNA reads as TGCAGTGCCGGAGCGATGGAGACCCAGTACTTC.

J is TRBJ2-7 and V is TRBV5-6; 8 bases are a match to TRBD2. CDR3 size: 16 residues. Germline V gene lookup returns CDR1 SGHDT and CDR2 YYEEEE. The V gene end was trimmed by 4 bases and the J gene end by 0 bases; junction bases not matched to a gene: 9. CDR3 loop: CASSPGPGRASYEQYF. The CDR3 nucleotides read TGTGCCAGCAGCCCGGGACCCGGGAGGGCCTCCTACGAGCAGTACTTC.

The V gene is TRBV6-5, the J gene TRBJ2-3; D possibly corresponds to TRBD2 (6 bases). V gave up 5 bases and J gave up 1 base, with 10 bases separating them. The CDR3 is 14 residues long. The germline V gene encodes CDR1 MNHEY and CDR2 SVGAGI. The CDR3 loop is CASSGSSGTDTQYF. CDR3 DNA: TGTGCCAGCAGTGGGTCTAGCGGCACAGATACGCAGTATTTT.

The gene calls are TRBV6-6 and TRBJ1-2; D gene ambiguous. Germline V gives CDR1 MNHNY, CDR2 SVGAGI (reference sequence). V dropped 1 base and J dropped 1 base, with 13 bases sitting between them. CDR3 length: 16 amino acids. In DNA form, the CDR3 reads TGTGCCAGCAGTTACTTTGTCCCCGGTGTTAACTATGGCTACACCTTC. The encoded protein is CASSYFVPGVNYGYTF.

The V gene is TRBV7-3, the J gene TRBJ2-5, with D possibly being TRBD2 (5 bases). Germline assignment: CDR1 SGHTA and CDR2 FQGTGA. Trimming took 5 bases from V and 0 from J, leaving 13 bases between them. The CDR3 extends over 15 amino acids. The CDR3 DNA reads TGTGCCAGCAGCAACGGAGGTGGGGACCAAGAGACCCAGTACTTC. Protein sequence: CASSNGGGDQETQYF.

CDR3 sequence (DNA): TGTGCCAGCAGCTCGAGGGGACAGAATTTATACGAGCAGTACTTC. This codes for CASSSRGQNLYEQYF. V gene TRBV7-9 combines with J gene TRBJ2-7; TRBD1 agrees at 7 bases. CDR3 size: 15 residues. With V trimmed by 4 bases and J by 4 bases, 10 bases remained unmatched. CDR1 is SEHNR and CDR2 is FQNEAQ in the germline V gene (reference sequence).

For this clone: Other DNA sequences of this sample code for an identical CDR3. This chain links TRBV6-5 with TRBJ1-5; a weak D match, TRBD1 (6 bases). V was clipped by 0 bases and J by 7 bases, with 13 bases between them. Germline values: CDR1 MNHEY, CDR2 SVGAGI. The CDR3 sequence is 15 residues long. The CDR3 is CASSYSIEGGQPQHF. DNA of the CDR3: TGTGCCAGCAGTTACTCGATTGAAGGGGGACAGCCCCAGCATTTT.

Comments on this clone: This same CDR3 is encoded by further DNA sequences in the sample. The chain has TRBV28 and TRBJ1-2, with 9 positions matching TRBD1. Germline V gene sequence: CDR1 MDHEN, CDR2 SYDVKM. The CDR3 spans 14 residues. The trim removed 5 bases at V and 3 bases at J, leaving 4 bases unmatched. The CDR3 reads CASSPGDRDYGYTF. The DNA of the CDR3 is TGTGCCAGCAGTCCCGGGGACAGGGACTATGGCTACACCTTC.